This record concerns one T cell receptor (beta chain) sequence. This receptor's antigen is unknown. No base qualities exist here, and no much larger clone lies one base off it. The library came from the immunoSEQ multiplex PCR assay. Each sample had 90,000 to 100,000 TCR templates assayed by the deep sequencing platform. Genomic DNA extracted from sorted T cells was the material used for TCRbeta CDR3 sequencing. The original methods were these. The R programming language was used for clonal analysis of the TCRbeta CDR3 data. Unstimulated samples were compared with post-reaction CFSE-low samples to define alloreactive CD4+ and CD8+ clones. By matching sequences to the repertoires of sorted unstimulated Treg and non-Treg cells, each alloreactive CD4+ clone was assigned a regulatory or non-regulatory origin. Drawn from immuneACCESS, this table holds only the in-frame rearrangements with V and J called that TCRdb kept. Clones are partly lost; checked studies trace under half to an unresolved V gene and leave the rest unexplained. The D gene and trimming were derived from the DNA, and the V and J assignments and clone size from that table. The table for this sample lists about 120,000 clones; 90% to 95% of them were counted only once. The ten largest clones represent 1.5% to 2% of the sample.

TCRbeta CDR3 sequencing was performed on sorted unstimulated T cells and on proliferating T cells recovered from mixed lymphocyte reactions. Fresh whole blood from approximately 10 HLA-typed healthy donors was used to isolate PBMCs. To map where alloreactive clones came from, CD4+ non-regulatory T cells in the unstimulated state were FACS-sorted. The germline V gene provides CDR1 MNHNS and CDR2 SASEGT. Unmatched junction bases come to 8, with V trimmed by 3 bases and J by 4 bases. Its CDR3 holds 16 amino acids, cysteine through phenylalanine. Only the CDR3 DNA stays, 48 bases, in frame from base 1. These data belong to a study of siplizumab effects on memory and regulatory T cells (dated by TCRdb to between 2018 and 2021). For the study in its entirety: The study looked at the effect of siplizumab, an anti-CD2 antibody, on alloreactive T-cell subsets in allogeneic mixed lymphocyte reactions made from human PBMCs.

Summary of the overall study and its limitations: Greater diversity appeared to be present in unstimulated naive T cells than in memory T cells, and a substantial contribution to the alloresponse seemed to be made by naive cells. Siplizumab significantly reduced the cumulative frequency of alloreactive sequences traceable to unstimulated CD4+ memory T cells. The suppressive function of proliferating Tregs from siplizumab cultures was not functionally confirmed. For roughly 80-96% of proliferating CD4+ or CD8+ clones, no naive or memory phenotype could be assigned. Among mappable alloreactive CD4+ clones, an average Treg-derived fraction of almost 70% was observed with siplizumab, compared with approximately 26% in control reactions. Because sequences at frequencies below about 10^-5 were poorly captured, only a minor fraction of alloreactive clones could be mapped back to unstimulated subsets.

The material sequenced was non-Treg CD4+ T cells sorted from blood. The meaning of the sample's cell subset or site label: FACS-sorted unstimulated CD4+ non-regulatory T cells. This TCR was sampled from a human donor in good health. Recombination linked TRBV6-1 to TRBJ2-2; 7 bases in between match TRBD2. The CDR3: CASSEMLAELTGELFF. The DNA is TGTGCCAGCAGTGAGATGCTAGCGGAGCTCACCGGGGAGCTGTTTTTT.